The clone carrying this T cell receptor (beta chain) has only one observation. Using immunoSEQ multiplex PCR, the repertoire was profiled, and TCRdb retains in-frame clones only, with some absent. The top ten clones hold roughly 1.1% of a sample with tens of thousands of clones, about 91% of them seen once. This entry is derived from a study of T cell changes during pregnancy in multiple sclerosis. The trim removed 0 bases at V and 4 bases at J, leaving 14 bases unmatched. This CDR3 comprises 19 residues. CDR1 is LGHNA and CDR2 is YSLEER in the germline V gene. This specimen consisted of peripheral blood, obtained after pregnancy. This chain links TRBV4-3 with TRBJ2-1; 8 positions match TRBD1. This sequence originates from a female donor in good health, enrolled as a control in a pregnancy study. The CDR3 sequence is CASSQDPRRSGQAYNEQFF. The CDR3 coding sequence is TGCGCCAGCAGCCAAGATCCTAGGCGATCGGGACAGGCTTACAATGAGCAGTTCTTC.